This T cell receptor beta chain derives from a study of blood T cell repertoires in COVID-19. Produced via immunoSEQ multiplex PCR; TCRdb's table is partial and in-frame only. Of 150,000 to 200,000 clones listed, over 75% are singletons. The CDR3 is 15 amino acids. V lost 4 bases to trimming and J lost 6 bases, with 19 bases between them. Germline CDR1 and CDR2: SGHTA and FQGNSA. The sequencing input was peripheral blood. The clonotype originates from a woman of 80 years or more with acute or convalescent COVID-19. The V gene is TRBV7-2, the J gene TRBJ2-7, with D possibly being TRBD1 (5 bases). DNA of the CDR3: TGTGCCAGCAGCTCCCTCACCACCTGGGGCGGCGAGCAGTACTTC. The encoded protein is CASSSLTTWGGEQYF.